This TCR beta chain was obtained from a study of cytomegalovirus exposure and HLA in healthy donors. PCR amplification relied on 60 Vbeta primers (plus 13 Jbeta primers). Per the original data handling: Roughly 11 million shared chains were among approximately 80 million unique TCR beta chains counted in a later analysis. Using immunoSEQ multiplex PCR, the repertoire was profiled, and TCRdb retains in-frame clones only, with some absent. V, J and clone size reflect that table, while D and trimming were determined from the DNA. The sample gives under 200,000 clones, around 79% of which show up once; under 0.75% is in the top ten. The CDR3 spans 19 residues. Trimming took off 0 bases at V and 3 bases at J, with 21 bases between the two ends. The germline CDR1 and CDR2 sequences are ENHRY and SYGVKD. The count of this clone is one.

The chain couples TRBV10-3 to TRBJ2-1; D possibly corresponds to TRBD1 (6 bases). Sequences were obtained from PBMCs. The source of this sequence is a middle-aged woman in good health and CMV-seronegative. The CDR3 protein is CAISESRGSAPGYYNEQFF. In DNA, the CDR3 is TGTGCCATCAGTGAGTCCAGGGGTAGCGCCCCCGGGTACTACAATGAGCAGTTCTTC.